This T cell receptor (beta chain) was captured in a study of T cell responses to AZD1222 COVID-19 vaccine. Trimming at V came to 2 bases and at J to 1 base, leaving 4 bases not matched to a gene. In germline, CDR1 is SGDLS, CDR2 YYNGEE. The CDR3 totals 15 residues. Study observations and caveats: Females made up more of the donors, who were largely white British, and clonal diversity may have come out too low.

This clone was seen more than once but under ten times. Its antigen is unidentified. Measured with immunoSEQ multiplex PCR; TCRdb has only the in-frame clones, and not every one. The sample carries about 130,000 clones, roughly 92% recorded once. This TCR was sampled from an adult in good health. The V gene is TRBV9, the J gene TRBJ2-5; TRBD2 matches at 8 bases. The sample here was peripheral blood, taken on day 0 of AZD1222 vaccination. DNA for the CDR3: TGTGCCAGCAGCGTTCTAGCGGGCTCCCAAGAGACCCAGTACTTC. This gives the protein CASSVLAGSQETQYF.